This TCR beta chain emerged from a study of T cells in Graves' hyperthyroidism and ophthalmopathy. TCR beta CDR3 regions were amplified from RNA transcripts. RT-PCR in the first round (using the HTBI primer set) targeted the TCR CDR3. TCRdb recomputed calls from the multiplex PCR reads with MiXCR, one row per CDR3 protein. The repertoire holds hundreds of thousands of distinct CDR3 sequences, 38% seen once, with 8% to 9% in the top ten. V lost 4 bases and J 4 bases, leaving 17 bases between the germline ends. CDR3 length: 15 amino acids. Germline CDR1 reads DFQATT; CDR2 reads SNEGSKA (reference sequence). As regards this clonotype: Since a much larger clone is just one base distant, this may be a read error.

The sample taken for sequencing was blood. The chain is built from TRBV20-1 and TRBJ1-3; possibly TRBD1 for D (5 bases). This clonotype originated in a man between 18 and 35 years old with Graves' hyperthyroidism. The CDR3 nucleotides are TGCAGTGCTACAGATGGGAGACAGCTGGGAAACACCATATATTTT. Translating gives CSATDGRQLGNTIYF.